The source of this T cell receptor beta chain is a study of cytomegalovirus exposure and HLA in healthy donors. General study results and limits: According to a later analysis, donors in an Asian-associated ancestry cluster reportedly had fewer N-insertions than the approximately 620-donor mean. Previously analyzed data showed that most TCR beta V segments were productive at a frequency of about 87% or about 30%.

A note on this clone: The antigen is undetermined.

Both 60 Vbeta primers and 13 Jbeta primers went into the PCR. TCRdb keeps only in-frame clones here, not all; method: immunoSEQ multiplex PCR. The profile covers roughly 90,000 clones, with nearly 80% appearing a single time and around 4.6% taken by the ten largest. The receptor's source is a woman between 40 and 55 years old in good health and CMV-seropositive. Sequenced input: PBMCs.

The CDR3 spells CASSSGLALGLQYF. The DNA for the CDR3 is TGTGCCAGCAGCTCGGGACTAGCCCTAGGCTTGCAGTACTTC. The rearrangement uses TRBV7-9 and TRBJ2-5, with 9 bases fitting TRBD2. J lost 11 bases, V lost 4 bases, and 11 bases had no gene match. Germline CDR1 SEHNR, CDR2 FQNEAQ (reference sequence). The CDR3 runs to 14 residues.